The source of this TCR beta chain is a study of shared clonotypes between healthy human individuals. Naive CD8 cells were CD45RO-negative, positively selected for CCR7, excluding terminally differentiated effector memory CD45RA+ cells. Generated by immunoSEQ multiplex PCR, the TCRdb table keeps only in-frame clones and is missing some. The sample yields about 590,000 clones, about 95% seen once. Germline loops: CDR1 SGHDT, CDR2 YYEEEE. The CDR3 is made up of 16 amino acids. V shed 0 bases and J 4 bases; nucleotides not matched to a gene: 6. The sequence derives from a woman in her 30s in good health. The chain has TRBV5-6 and TRBJ2-1; TRBD1 matches at 8 bases. Sequencing was carried out using naive CD8+ T cells sorted from blood. The CDR3 sequence: CASSLALRGLYNEQFF. The CDR3 bases are TGTGCCAGCAGCTTGGCCCTCAGGGGGCTTTACAATGAGCAGTTCTTC.